This T cell receptor (beta chain) is from a study of cytomegalovirus exposure and HLA in healthy donors. This CDR3 contains 16 residues. Germline V gene lookup returns CDR1 MNHEY and CDR2 SMNVEV (reference sequence). The junction had 9 bases not matched to a gene; V was cut back by 3 bases and J by 7 bases. Study results and limitations: In terms of immune exposure information, only CMV serostatus was available. Later analysis demonstrated an association between a missense DCLRE1C variant and TCR beta V- and J-gene trimming. In an earlier analysis, about 90% or about 30%: the productive usage of most TCR beta V segments. Later analysis found that TCR beta chains associated with HLA were more clonally expanded than other, equally common chains.

Concerning this clone itself: Its matching antigen is unknown.

Use of 60 Vbeta and 13 Jbeta primers characterized the PCR. The protocol was immunoSEQ multiplex PCR, while the TCRdb copy is restricted to in-frame clones and leaves out a portion. The table includes about 59,000 clones, 65% to 90% detected once. The sequenced sample was PBMCs. The genes are TRBV27 and TRBJ2-1; TRBD2 agrees at 10 bases. The TCR originated in a human donor in good health. This CDR3 is CASSFSGLAVGNEQFF. CDR3 DNA sequence: TGTGCCAGCAGTTTTTCAGGACTAGCGGTGGGGAATGAGCAGTTCTTC.